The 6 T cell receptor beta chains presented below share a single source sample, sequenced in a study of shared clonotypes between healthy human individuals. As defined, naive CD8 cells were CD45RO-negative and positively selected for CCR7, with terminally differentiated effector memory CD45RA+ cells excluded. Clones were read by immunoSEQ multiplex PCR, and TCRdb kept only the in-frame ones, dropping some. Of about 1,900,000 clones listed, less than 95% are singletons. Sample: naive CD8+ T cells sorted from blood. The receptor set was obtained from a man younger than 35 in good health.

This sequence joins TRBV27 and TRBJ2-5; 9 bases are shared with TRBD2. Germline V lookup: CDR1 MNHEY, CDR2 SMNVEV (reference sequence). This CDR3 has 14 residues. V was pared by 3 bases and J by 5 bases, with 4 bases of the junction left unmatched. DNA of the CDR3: TGTGCCAGCAGTTTTATAGCGGGAGACGAGACCCAGTACTTC. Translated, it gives CASSFIAGDETQYF.

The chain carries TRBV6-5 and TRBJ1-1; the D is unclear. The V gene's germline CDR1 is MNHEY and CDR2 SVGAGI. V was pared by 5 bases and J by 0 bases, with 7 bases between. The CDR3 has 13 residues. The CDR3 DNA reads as TGTGCCAGCAGTCTCGCTATGAACACTGAAGCTTTCTTT. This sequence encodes CASSLAMNTEAFF.

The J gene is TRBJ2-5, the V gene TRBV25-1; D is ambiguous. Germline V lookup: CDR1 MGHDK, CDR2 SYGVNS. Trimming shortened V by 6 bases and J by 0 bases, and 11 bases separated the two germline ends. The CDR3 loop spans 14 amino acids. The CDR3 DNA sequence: TGTGCCAGCAGCCAAAGTCCGAACCAAGAGACCCAGTACTTC. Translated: CASSQSPNQETQYF.

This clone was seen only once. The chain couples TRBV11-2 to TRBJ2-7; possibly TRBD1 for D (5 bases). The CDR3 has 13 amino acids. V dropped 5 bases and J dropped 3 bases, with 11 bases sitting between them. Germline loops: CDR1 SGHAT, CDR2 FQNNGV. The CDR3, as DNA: TGTGCCAGCAGCGTTGGGGCAATCTACGAGCAGTACTTC. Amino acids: CASSVGAIYEQYF.

Written as DNA, the CDR3 is TGTGCCAGCCTAGCGGGAGCAGATACGCAGTATTTT. It codes for CASLAGADTQYF. The rearrangement links TRBV7-9 to TRBJ2-3; TRBD2 matches at 10 bases. The CDR3 sequence is 12 residues long. Germline V gene data show CDR1 as SEHNR and CDR2 as FQNEAQ (reference sequence). With V trimmed by 8 bases and J by 4 bases, 0 bases remained unmatched.

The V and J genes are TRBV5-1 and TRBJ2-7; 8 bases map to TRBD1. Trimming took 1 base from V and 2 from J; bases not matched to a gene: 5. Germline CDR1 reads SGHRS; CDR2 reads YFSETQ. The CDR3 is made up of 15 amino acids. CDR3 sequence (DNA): TGCGCCAGCAGCTTGACCGGGACAGGACCCTACGAGCAGTACTTC. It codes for CASSLTGTGPYEQYF.